A selection of T cell receptor beta chains follows, all from one sample in a study of OX40 agonist ivuxolimab in advanced cancers. The table came from immunoSEQ multiplex PCR; TCRdb's copy has only in-frame clones and leaves some out. The top ten hold over 6% of the sample, which has 65,000 to 85,000 clones, approximately 80% seen once. The material was CD4+ or CD8+ T cells sorted from blood, obtained in a trial of the OX40 agonist ivuxolimab. The source is an adult with an advanced solid tumor such as melanoma, head and neck, liver or kidney cancer. Both conserved end residues are part of each CDR3. The order of the fields is D gene, clone size, V gene, J gene, CDR3 protein, CDR3 DNA. The D gene is left open where the match is weak. Some rows have no size entry. The others give once, few or many, or a class for an expanded clone.

d_gene: -
abundance: -
v_gene: TRBV12-5
j_gene: TRBJ2-1
CDR3aa: CASGSTLHNEQFF
CDR3nt: TGTGCTAGTGGTTCGACCCTGCACAATGAGCAGTTCTTC

d_gene: TRBD1
abundance: -
v_gene: TRBV5-1
j_gene: TRBJ2-7
CDR3aa: CASSTLTGDSQYF
CDR3nt: TGCGCCAGCAGCACTTTGACAGGGGACTCGCAGTACTTC

d_gene: TRBD1
abundance: -
v_gene: TRBV2
j_gene: TRBJ1-3
CDR3aa: CASRWTGDTGNTIYF
CDR3nt: TGTGCCAGCAGATGGACAGGGGATACAGGAAACACCATATATTTT

d_gene: TRBD2
abundance: -
v_gene: TRBV11-1
j_gene: TRBJ2-1
CDR3aa: CASGNWEADGTSGYNEQFF
CDR3nt: TGTGCCAGCGGAAACTGGGAGGCAGATGGGACTAGCGGCTACAATGAGCAGTTCTTC

d_gene: -
abundance: -
v_gene: TRBV5-1
j_gene: TRBJ1-1
CDR3aa: CASSHPGQYTEAFF
CDR3nt: TGCGCCAGCAGCCATCCTGGACAGTACACTGAAGCTTTCTTT

d_gene: -
abundance: -
v_gene: TRBV19
j_gene: TRBJ1-2
CDR3aa: CASGRDRYTF
CDR3nt: TGTGCCAGCGGTCGTGACAGATATACCTTC

d_gene: TRBD2
abundance: once
v_gene: TRBV30
j_gene: TRBJ2-5
CDR3aa: CAWSVGTSGGFGETQYF
CDR3nt: TGTGCCTGGAGTGTTGGGACTAGCGGGGGGTTTGGCGAGACCCAGTACTTC

d_gene: -
abundance: -
v_gene: TRBV2
j_gene: TRBJ2-7
CDR3aa: CASSSDYEQYF
CDR3nt: TGTGCCAGCAGTTCAGACTACGAGCAGTACTTC

d_gene: -
abundance: -
v_gene: TRBV7-2
j_gene: TRBJ1-4
CDR3aa: CASSLRATNEKLFF
CDR3nt: TGTGCCAGCAGCTTAAGGGCAACTAATGAAAAACTGTTTTTT

d_gene: TRBD2
abundance: -
v_gene: TRBV11-3
j_gene: TRBJ2-2
CDR3aa: CASSAGGRSTGELFF
CDR3nt: TGTGCCAGCAGCGCGGGAGGGAGGAGCACCGGGGAGCTGTTTTTT

d_gene: -
abundance: once
v_gene: TRBV4-2
j_gene: TRBJ2-7
CDR3aa: CASSQETGMYEQYF
CDR3nt: TGTGCCAGCAGCCAAGAAACAGGGATGTACGAGCAGTACTTC

d_gene: TRBD1
abundance: -
v_gene: TRBV27
j_gene: TRBJ1-4
CDR3aa: CASSSQQGALFEKLFF
CDR3nt: TGTGCCAGCAGTTCACAACAGGGGGCACTATTTGAAAAACTGTTTTTT

d_gene: -
abundance: -
v_gene: TRBV7-9
j_gene: TRBJ2-7
CDR3aa: CASSLVLNQYEQYF
CDR3nt: TGTGCCAGCAGCTTAGTACTTAATCAATACGAGCAGTACTTC

d_gene: TRBD2
abundance: -
v_gene: TRBV5-6
j_gene: TRBJ2-5
CDR3aa: CASSLVAAGDFQETQYF
CDR3nt: TGTGCCAGCAGCTTGGTAGCAGCGGGGGACTTTCAAGAGACCCAGTACTTC

d_gene: -
abundance: -
v_gene: TRBV5-1
j_gene: TRBJ2-3
CDR3aa: CASSSGWEGDTQYF
CDR3nt: TGCGCCAGCAGCAGCGGGTGGGAAGGCGATACGCAGTATTTT

d_gene: -
abundance: -
v_gene: TRBV7-2
j_gene: TRBJ2-7
CDR3aa: CASSVTPGTYEQYF
CDR3nt: TGTGCCAGCAGTGTAACGCCAGGGACTTACGAGCAGTACTTC

d_gene: -
abundance: -
v_gene: TRBV9
j_gene: TRBJ1-1
CDR3aa: CASSVDGTRGTEAFF
CDR3nt: TGTGCCAGCAGCGTAGACGGCACTCGGGGCACTGAAGCTTTCTTT

d_gene: -
abundance: -
v_gene: TRBV11-2
j_gene: TRBJ2-5
CDR3aa: CASSRRFGRGREETQYF
CDR3nt: TGTGCCAGCAGTCGCCGCTTTGGGCGGGGTCGAGAAGAGACCCAGTACTTC

d_gene: -
abundance: -
v_gene: TRBV6-1
j_gene: TRBJ1-2
CDR3aa: CASSEEGGGRANYGYTF
CDR3nt: TGTGCCAGCAGTGAAGAGGGAGGGGGGAGAGCTAACTATGGCTACACCTTC

d_gene: TRBD2
abundance: -
v_gene: TRBV5-1
j_gene: TRBJ2-1
CDR3aa: CASSSGLVVHEQFF
CDR3nt: TGCGCCAGCAGCTCCGGACTAGTTGTCCATGAGCAGTTCTTC

d_gene: TRBD1
abundance: once
v_gene: TRBV5-1
j_gene: TRBJ1-3
CDR3aa: CASSSGGSGNTIYF
CDR3nt: TGCGCCAGCAGCTCAGGGGGTTCTGGAAACACCATATATTTT

d_gene: TRBD1
abundance: -
v_gene: TRBV28
j_gene: TRBJ2-7
CDR3aa: CASSLRVGGGYEQYF
CDR3nt: TGTGCCAGCAGTTTAAGGGTAGGGGGCGGGTACGAGCAGTACTTC

d_gene: TRBD1
abundance: -
v_gene: TRBV4-3
j_gene: TRBJ1-1
CDR3aa: CASSQDNRGNTEAFF
CDR3nt: TGCGCCAGCAGCCAAGATAACAGGGGTAACACTGAAGCTTTCTTT

d_gene: -
abundance: few
v_gene: TRBV7-2
j_gene: TRBJ1-6
CDR3aa: CASSLLGVRSGNSPLHF
CDR3nt: TGTGCCAGCAGCTTATTGGGAGTGAGGTCGGGTAATTCACCCCTCCACTTT

d_gene: -
abundance: -
v_gene: TRBV11-2
j_gene: TRBJ1-1
CDR3aa: CASSPGWGTEAFF
CDR3nt: TGTGCCAGCAGCCCGGGCTGGGGGACTGAAGCTTTCTTT

d_gene: TRBD2
abundance: -
v_gene: TRBV19
j_gene: TRBJ2-1
CDR3aa: CASSLGGISYNEQFF
CDR3nt: TGTGCCAGTAGCCTGGGGGGGATTTCCTACAATGAGCAGTTCTTC

d_gene: -
abundance: few
v_gene: TRBV7-6
j_gene: TRBJ2-7
CDR3aa: CASSPSRGYEQYF
CDR3nt: TGTGCCAGCAGCCCTTCCAGAGGGTACGAGCAGTACTTC

d_gene: TRBD2
abundance: -
v_gene: TRBV19
j_gene: TRBJ2-1
CDR3aa: CASSIVRLAGYNEQFF
CDR3nt: TGTGCCAGTAGTATAGTGCGGCTAGCGGGTTACAATGAGCAGTTCTTC

d_gene: TRBD1
abundance: -
v_gene: TRBV7-9
j_gene: TRBJ1-1
CDR3aa: CASSYSGGVTEAFF
CDR3nt: TGTGCCAGCAGCTATTCAGGGGGCGTCACTGAAGCTTTCTTT

d_gene: TRBD1
abundance: -
v_gene: TRBV7-2
j_gene: TRBJ2-3
CDR3aa: CASSLTGGSTDTQYF
CDR3nt: TGTGCCAGCAGCTTGACAGGGGGTAGCACAGATACGCAGTATTTT

d_gene: -
abundance: -
v_gene: TRBV5-1
j_gene: TRBJ2-3
CDR3aa: CASSTGQPTDTQYF
CDR3nt: TGCGCCAGCAGCACGGGTCAGCCCACAGATACGCAGTATTTT

d_gene: -
abundance: -
v_gene: TRBV7-2
j_gene: TRBJ1-1
CDR3aa: CASSLWAGDTEAFF
CDR3nt: TGTGCCAGCAGCTTATGGGCAGGGGACACTGAAGCTTTCTTT

d_gene: TRBD1
abundance: few
v_gene: TRBV25-1
j_gene: TRBJ2-6
CDR3aa: CASSEGQGHAGANVLTF
CDR3nt: TGTGCCAGCAGTGAGGGACAGGGCCACGCTGGGGCCAACGTCCTGACTTTC

d_gene: -
abundance: -
v_gene: TRBV6-6
j_gene: TRBJ2-1
CDR3aa: CASSLTTESSYNEQFF
CDR3nt: TGTGCCAGCAGTCTAACGACGGAGAGCTCCTACAATGAGCAGTTCTTC

d_gene: -
abundance: -
v_gene: TRBV7-9
j_gene: TRBJ2-4
CDR3aa: CASTQRELLAKNIQYF
CDR3nt: TGTGCCAGCACCCAAAGAGAGCTTCTAGCCAAAAACATTCAGTACTTC

d_gene: -
abundance: -
v_gene: TRBV27
j_gene: TRBJ2-2
CDR3aa: CASSAYRTGTYSPRHTGELFF
CDR3nt: TGTGCCAGCAGTGCCTACCGAACCGGGACGTACTCCCCGAGGCACACCGGGGAGCTGTTTTTT

d_gene: -
abundance: -
v_gene: TRBV7-2
j_gene: TRBJ2-7
CDR3aa: CASSLAGEQYF
CDR3nt: TGTGCCAGCAGTTTAGCAGGGGAGCAGTACTTC

d_gene: TRBD1
abundance: -
v_gene: TRBV25-1
j_gene: TRBJ2-7
CDR3aa: CASSEGDSRYEQYF
CDR3nt: TGTGCCAGCAGTGAAGGGGACAGTAGGTACGAGCAGTACTTC

d_gene: TRBD2
abundance: -
v_gene: TRBV4-1
j_gene: TRBJ2-1
CDR3aa: CASSQDFGGGRVSEQFF
CDR3nt: TGCGCCAGCAGCCAAGATTTCGGCGGGGGGAGGGTCAGTGAGCAGTTCTTC

d_gene: -
abundance: -
v_gene: TRBV6-5
j_gene: TRBJ1-1
CDR3aa: CASSSPSPNTEAFF
CDR3nt: TGTGCCAGCAGCTCCCCCTCTCCGAACACTGAAGCTTTCTTT

d_gene: -
abundance: -
v_gene: TRBV10-3
j_gene: TRBJ2-1
CDR3aa: CAISPTGYPMGEQFF
CDR3nt: TGTGCCATCAGCCCTACAGGGTACCCTATGGGTGAGCAGTTCTTC

d_gene: TRBD1
abundance: -
v_gene: TRBV5-4
j_gene: TRBJ2-5
CDR3aa: CASSRGQGQETQYF
CDR3nt: TGTGCCAGCAGCCGGGGACAGGGCCAAGAGACCCAGTACTTC

d_gene: -
abundance: -
v_gene: TRBV5-5
j_gene: TRBJ1-4
CDR3aa: CASSLGHRNEKLFF
CDR3nt: TGTGCCAGCAGCTTGGGACACCGTAATGAAAAACTGTTTTTT

d_gene: -
abundance: -
v_gene: TRBV7-2
j_gene: TRBJ2-7
CDR3aa: CASSLFGPYEQYF
CDR3nt: TGTGCCAGCAGCTTATTCGGACCCTACGAGCAGTACTTC

d_gene: -
abundance: -
v_gene: TRBV5-1
j_gene: TRBJ1-1
CDR3aa: CASSLDRYTEAFF
CDR3nt: TGCGCCAGCAGCTTGGACAGATACACTGAAGCTTTCTTT